These 24 T cell receptor beta chains share one sample of origin, sequenced in a study of OX40 agonist ivuxolimab in advanced cancers. Profiling relied on immunoSEQ multiplex PCR, and the TCRdb table lists in-frame clones only, not all of them. Counted here are roughly 65,000 clones, 80% occurring once; the ten biggest clones make up under 3%. The specimen was CD4+ or CD8+ T cells sorted from blood, collected in a trial of the OX40 agonist ivuxolimab. These receptors were taken from an adult with an advanced solid tumor such as melanoma, head and neck, liver or kidney cancer.

The chain couples TRBV19 to TRBJ2-5; the match to TRBD1 covers 10 bases. Trimming removed 5 bases from V and 4 bases from J; junction bases left unmatched: 10. The CDR3 is 16 residues long. CDR1 LNHDA and CDR2 SQIVND come from the germline V gene (reference sequence). CDR3: CASSLMRTGGRETQYF. The CDR3 bases are TGTGCCAGTAGTCTTATGAGGACAGGGGGGCGAGAGACCCAGTACTTC.

This rearrangement joins TRBV19 to TRBJ2-7, with 9 bases fitting TRBD1. The CDR3 length is 12 residues. V lost 10 bases to trimming and J lost 5 bases; unmatched junction nucleotides: 6. Per germline, CDR1 LNHDA and CDR2 SQIVND (reference sequence). This chain's CDR3 is CATSDRGNEQYF. CDR3 bases: TGTGCCACCTCCGACAGGGGGAACGAGCAGTACTTC.

V is TRBV2 and J is TRBJ2-1; D may correspond to TRBD1 or TRBD2 (5 bases each). The CDR3 extends over 13 amino acids. V lost 4 bases and J lost 6, with 10 bases in between. Germline values: CDR1 SNHLY, CDR2 FYNNEI. In DNA, the CDR3 is TGTGCCAGCAGTGTGCGTGGGGGCAATGAGCAGTTCTTC. The encoded protein is CASSVRGGNEQFF.

The V gene is TRBV18, the J gene TRBJ1-5, with 8 positions matching TRBD1. Germline V gene lookup returns CDR1 KGHSH and CDR2 LQKENI. The V and J ends lost 4 bases and 2 bases, in that order; junction bases with no gene match: 10. There are 17 residues in the CDR3. The CDR3, as DNA: TGTGCCAGCTCACGTTCGACAGGGGACGCACGCAATCAGCCCCAGCATTTT. It encodes CASSRSTGDARNQPQHF.

This clone appeared once. DNA for the CDR3: TGTGCCTGGAGTGTACTCGGCGGGTCGGATGACAATCAGCCCCAGCATTTT. Its protein is CAWSVLGGSDDNQPQHF. The chain recombines TRBV30 with TRBJ1-5; D remains ambiguous. Trimming stripped 0 bases from V and 3 bases from J, with 18 bases between. The CDR3 has 17 residues. In germline, CDR1 is GTSNPN, CDR2 SVGIG (reference sequence).

This clone was seen a few times. This chain connects TRBV11-3 to TRBJ2-2; D is possibly TRBD1 (8 bases). V lost 1 base and J 4 bases, leaving 16 bases between the germline ends. CDR1 is SGHNT and CDR2 is YENEEA in the germline V gene. The CDR3 sequence is 17 residues long. CDR3 coding DNA: TGTGCCAGCAGCTTAGGAGCGGGGACAGGTTTCACCGGGGAGCTGTTTTTT. Protein sequence: CASSLGAGTGFTGELFF.

The chain joins TRBV2 to TRBJ2-1; D gene unclear. CDR1 and CDR2 from the germline V gene are SNHLY and FYNNEI. CDR3 length equals 13 residues. V shed 3 bases and J shed 0 bases, with 3 bases lying between them. In nucleotides, the CDR3 is TGTGCCAGCAGTGAGAACTCCTACAATGAGCAGTTCTTC. Protein: CASSENSYNEQFF.

V is TRBV7-8 and J is TRBJ2-3, with TRBD2 matching 7 bases. Germline V gene sequence: CDR1 SGHVS, CDR2 FQNEAQ. The CDR3 extends over 15 amino acids. J lost 3 bases, V lost 7 bases, and 10 bases had no gene match. CDR3 DNA: TGTGCCAGCATCCCTACCTGGGGGGGGACAGATACGCAGTATTTT. Translation gives CASIPTWGGTDTQYF.

The DNA of the CDR3 is TGTGCCATCAGACCGGGACAGGGTTTCAGGTCACCCCTCCACTTT. This translates into CAIRPGQGFRSPLHF. The chain employs TRBV28 and TRBJ1-6; TRBD1 matches 9 bases. Germline-derived CDR1 and CDR2 are MDHEN and SYDVKM. Trimming at V came to 10 bases and at J to 10 bases, leaving 14 bases not matched to a gene. This CDR3 contains 15 residues.

This clone was found a few times. The chain carries TRBV9 and TRBJ2-1, with TRBD2 identical over 8 bases. Looked up from germline, CDR1 is SGDLS and CDR2 is YYNGEE. Unmatched junction bases numbered 5, after V lost 2 bases and J lost 4 bases. The CDR3 consists of 15 residues. The CDR3 nucleotides are TGTGCCAGCAGCGTCGACCGGGGGGGTTACAATGAGCAGTTCTTC. Translating it yields CASSVDRGGYNEQFF.

The genes are TRBV15 and TRBJ1-5; D is perhaps TRBD1 (6 bases). V shed 4 bases and J shed 9 bases, with 19 bases lying between them. CDR1 and CDR2 from the germline V gene are LNHNV and YYDKDF (reference sequence). The CDR3 extends over 15 amino acids. The CDR3 here is CATSNSQGPTRPQHF. In DNA form, the CDR3 reads TGTGCCACCAGCAACTCACAGGGCCCCACGCGGCCCCAGCATTTT.

The chain has TRBV19 and TRBJ1-1; 7 bases fit TRBD1. The CDR3 has 14 amino acids. Germline V gene sequence: CDR1 LNHDA, CDR2 SQIVND (reference sequence). V was clipped by 4 bases and J by 3 bases; unmatched bases: 5. This CDR3 is CASSKTGSYTEAFF. The CDR3 coding sequence is TGTGCCAGTAGTAAGACAGGGAGCTACACTGAAGCTTTCTTT. Full variable domain (missing parts from reference TRBV19 and TRBJ1-1): DGGITQSPKYLFRKEGQNVTLSCEQNLNHDAMYWYRQDPGQGLRLIYYSQIVNDFQKGDIAEGYSVSREKKESFPLTVTSAQKNPTAFYLCASSKTGSYTEAFFGQGTRLTVV.

V gene TRBV10-3 combines with J gene TRBJ2-7, with 8 bases aligning to TRBD2. Germline V gene sequence: CDR1 ENHRY, CDR2 SYGVKD. The CDR3 consists of 13 residues. Germline trimming cut 10 bases from V and 4 bases from J; bases unmatched to any gene: 9. The CDR3 protein is CATQGLAVYEQYF. The CDR3 region has the DNA TGTGCCACCCAAGGACTAGCAGTGTACGAGCAGTACTTC.

This clone was seen only a few times. This chain joins TRBV10-2 and TRBJ2-7, with 9 positions matching TRBD1. The junction had 12 bases not matched to a gene; V was cut back by 10 bases and J by 2 bases. The germline gives CDR1 WSHSY, CDR2 SAAADI. CDR3 length: 15 residues. The CDR3 DNA is TGCGCCACCTTACATCCGGACAGGGGCACCTACGAGCAGTACTTC. Translating gives CATLHPDRGTYEQYF.

The genes are TRBV6-1 and TRBJ2-1, with TRBD2 identical over 11 bases. CDR1 and CDR2 (germline): MNHNS, SASEGT. This CDR3 comprises 15 residues. Germline trimming cut 6 bases from V and 6 bases from J; bases unmatched to any gene: 7. CDR3: CASRLEGLAANEQFF. DNA for the CDR3: TGTGCCAGCAGGCTAGAGGGACTAGCGGCCAATGAGCAGTTCTTC.

The chain employs TRBV30 and TRBJ2-3, with 10 bases lining up with TRBD2. Trimming cost V 3 bases and J 0 bases; bases outside gene matches: 6. Germline V gene sequence: CDR1 GTSNPN, CDR2 SVGIG (reference sequence). The CDR3 has 16 residues. The CDR3 here is CAWRPWTSGSTDTQYF. The CDR3 nucleotides are TGTGCCTGGAGGCCCTGGACTAGCGGAAGCACAGATACGCAGTATTTT.

The chain joins TRBV5-4 to TRBJ2-7; 11 bases are a match to TRBD2. V trimming: 0 bases; J trimming: 2 bases; junction bases outside the gene matches: 4. The CDR3 contains 16 residues. Germline CDR1 SGHNT, CDR2 YYREEE (reference sequence). CDR3 bases: TGTGCCAGCAGCTTGGGACTAGCGGGACGAACCTACGAGCAGTACTTC. It specifies CASSLGLAGRTYEQYF.

The chain combines TRBV11-3 with TRBJ2-5, with TRBD1 identical over 7 bases. Germline V CDR1 and CDR2: SGHNT, YENEEA. The CDR3 has 15 residues. The V and J ends lost 0 bases and 3 bases, in that order; junction bases with no gene match: 4. The CDR3 protein is CASSLDGTAEETQYF. CDR3 nucleotides: TGTGCCAGCAGCTTAGATGGGACAGCTGAAGAGACCCAGTACTTC.

This clone was seen a few times. This chain connects TRBV19 to TRBJ2-1; 9 bases line up with TRBD2. The CDR3 length is 16 residues. CDR1 and CDR2 from the germline V gene are LNHDA and SQIVND (reference sequence). Losses at the gene ends were 5 bases for V and 8 bases for J; bases not matched to a gene: 13. The CDR3 region is CASSWQAGGRRDEQFF. DNA for the CDR3: TGTGCCAGTAGTTGGCAGGCGGGAGGGCGGAGGGATGAGCAGTTCTTC.

The rearrangement uses TRBV5-1 and TRBJ2-1, with 12 bases matching TRBD2. From germline, CDR1 is SGHRS and CDR2 YFSETQ. After removal of 3 bases from V and 4 bases from J, the junction contained 5 bases not matched to a gene. The CDR3 covers 16 residues. The CDR3 protein is CASSSGLAGRYNEQFF. The CDR3, as DNA: TGCGCCAGCAGCTCAGGACTAGCGGGAAGGTACAATGAGCAGTTCTTC.

This clone was seen only a few times. V gene TRBV9 combines with J gene TRBJ1-1; no firm D call. V lost 2 bases and J lost 1, with 9 bases in between. In germline, CDR1 is SGDLS, CDR2 YYNGEE. The CDR3 loop spans 14 amino acids. This chain's CDR3 is CASSVLGGNTEAFF. The CDR3 nucleotides read TGTGCCAGCAGCGTTCTGGGAGGGAACACTGAAGCTTTCTTT.

V and J are TRBV2 and TRBJ2-3; 10 bases match TRBD2. Germline trimming cut 3 bases from V and 4 bases from J; bases unmatched to any gene: 13. CDR1 is SNHLY, CDR2 FYNNEI, per germline. CDR3 length: 18 residues. CDR3 sequence (DNA): TGTGCCAGCAGTGAGTTTCGCGCTAGCGGGAGTAGATCAGATACGCAGTATTTT. As protein: CASSEFRASGSRSDTQYF.

The chain uses TRBV28 and TRBJ1-6; D perhaps matches TRBD1 (6 bases). The CDR3 is made up of 15 amino acids. CDR1 MDHEN and CDR2 SYDVKM come from the germline V gene. V was shortened by 5 bases and J by 10 bases, with 18 bases between the two germline ends. CDR3 nucleotide sequence: TGTGCCAGCAGTGAGGGGGGCAGGAGTGGGTCACCCCTCCACTTT. It specifies CASSEGGRSGSPLHF.

The chain links TRBV18 to TRBJ2-7; perhaps TRBD1 as D (5 bases). Germline V gene data show CDR1 as KGHSH and CDR2 as LQKENI. Trimming shortened V by 3 bases and J by 7 bases, and 10 bases separated the two germline ends. The CDR3 covers 12 residues. Here the CDR3 DNA reads TGTGCCAGCTCACCCAGGGTAGGTGAGCAGTACTTC. This encodes CASSPRVGEQYF. Variable domain in full (rest from reference TRBV18 and TRBJ2-7): NAGVMQNPRHLVRRRGQEARLRCSPMKGHSHVYWYRQLPEEGLKFMVYLQKENIIDESGMPKERFSAEFPKEGPSILRIQQVVRGDSAAYFCASSPRVGEQYFGPGTRLTVT.